A single sample is the source of the 28 T cell receptor beta chains below, sequenced in a study of Ad26.COV2.S vaccination and SARS-CoV-2 variants. Described treatment: 15 to 20 received Ad26.COV2.S at low or high dose, single or two shots; 5 received placebo; per-sample allocation not given. Sampling took place 63 days after the first vaccine or placebo injection. Some clones are missing from TCRdb's copy, which holds only in-frame ones; the method was immunoSEQ multiplex PCR. The sample consists of 300,000 to 400,000 clones, about 86% of them appearing once. The sequences come from peripheral blood, collected in a trial of Ad26.COV2.S vaccine versus placebo. The receptors come from a person aged 18-65 years who received the Ad26.COV2.S COVID-19 vaccine or a placebo.

The V call is TRBV15, the J call TRBJ2-2; possibly TRBD1 for D (6 bases). The CDR3 is made up of 18 amino acids. Germline V CDR1 and CDR2: LNHNV, YYDKDF (reference sequence). V was clipped by 0 bases and J by 6 bases, with 20 bases between them. In DNA, the CDR3 is TGTGCCACCAGCAGAGATCCCCCGGCAGGGGTCCTTGCCGGGGAGCTGTTTTTT. Protein sequence: CATSRDPPAGVLAGELFF.

The rearrangement uses TRBV3-1 (or the pseudogene TRBV3-2) and TRBJ1-4, with a possible D match to TRBD1 (6 bases). V gave up 1 base and J gave up 5 bases, with 11 bases separating them. Germline CDR1 and CDR2: LGHDT and YNNKEL (reference sequence). The CDR3 runs 15 residues. The chain's CDR3 is CASSQGGHRNEKLFF. The CDR3 region has the DNA TGTGCCAGCAGCCAAGGGGGACACCGGAATGAAAAACTGTTTTTT.

This clone appeared a single time. The rearrangement uses TRBV10-3 and TRBJ2-1; 11 nucleotides match TRBD2. Germline V lookup: CDR1 ENHRY, CDR2 SYGVKD. V was pared by 1 base and J by 6 bases, with 2 bases of the junction left unmatched. This CDR3 has 15 amino acids. CDR3 bases: TGTGCCATCAGTGAGTATAGCGGGGGGGCCAATGAGCAGTTCTTC. It codes for CAISEYSGGANEQFF.

The gene calls are TRBV14 and TRBJ1-6; D may be TRBD1 (5 bases). The CDR3 runs to 21 residues. Germline loops: CDR1 SGHDN, CDR2 FVKESK. V lost 4 bases and J 9 bases, leaving 34 bases between the germline ends. CDR3 in amino acids: CASSPQVGRVCWFQRVSPLHF. The CDR3 DNA sequence: TGTGCCAGCAGCCCCCAGGTCGGCAGGGTTTGTTGGTTTCAAAGGGTTTCACCCCTCCACTTT.

This clone was seen a handful of times. The V call is TRBV12-3 or TRBV12-4, the J call TRBJ1-2, with a possible D match to TRBD1 (5 bases). There are 12 residues in the CDR3. Trimming stripped 5 bases from V and 7 bases from J, with 11 bases between. CDR3 in amino acids: CASSRWRGGYTF. The CDR3 region has the DNA TGTGCCAGCAGTCGGTGGAGGGGTGGCTACACCTTC.

The chain employs TRBV5-1 and TRBJ1-2; 10 nucleotides align to TRBD1. Trimming at V came to 4 bases and at J to 2 bases, leaving 5 bases not matched to a gene. This CDR3 has 15 residues. Germline V gives CDR1 SGHRS, CDR2 YFSETQ. In DNA form, the CDR3 reads TGCGCCAGCAGCGGGGGGACAGGGGAAAACTATGGCTACACCTTC. As protein: CASSGGTGENYGYTF.

The chain combines TRBV5-1 with TRBJ2-7; 7 bases agree with TRBD2. CDR1 is SGHRS, CDR2 YFSETQ, per germline. J gave up 6 bases and V 4 bases, and 13 bases lay outside the gene matches. The CDR3 contains 15 residues. This CDR3 is CASSRVEAGEREQYF. The CDR3 DNA follows: TGCGCCAGCAGCCGGGTTGAGGCGGGGGAACGCGAGCAGTACTTC.

The V gene is TRBV3-1 (or the pseudogene TRBV3-2), the J gene TRBJ2-7; D not certain. Germline V gene sequence: CDR1 LGHDT, CDR2 YNNKEL (reference sequence). The CDR3 spans 16 residues. V was trimmed by 1 base and J by 2 bases, leaving 15 bases between them. The CDR3 spells CASSQGPAGAAYEQYF. The CDR3 coding sequence is TGTGCCAGCAGCCAAGGTCCGGCAGGAGCCGCCTACGAGCAGTACTTC.

This clone has only one observation. This chain links TRBV6-2 or TRBV6-3 with TRBJ1-1, with no clear D. The CDR3 runs to 15 residues. Trimming shortened V by 6 bases and J by 6 bases, and 20 bases separated the two germline ends. Germline V gives CDR1 MNHEY, CDR2 SVGEGT. CDR3 in amino acids: CASSHGYTSGAEAFF. As DNA, the CDR3 is TGTGCCAGCAGCCACGGGTATACCAGTGGGGCTGAAGCTTTCTTT.

The chain joins TRBV6-5 to TRBJ2-5, with D possibly matching TRBD1 (5 bases). Germline values: CDR1 MNHEY, CDR2 SVGAGI. This CDR3 spans 13 amino acids. V gave up 8 bases and J gave up 4 bases, with 14 bases separating them. The chain's CDR3 is CASAVNRGETQYF. The CDR3, as DNA: TGTGCCAGCGCAGTGAATAGGGGAGAGACCCAGTACTTC.

This chain uses TRBV7-2 with TRBJ1-1; 7 bases agree with TRBD1. Germline CDR1 reads SGHTA; CDR2 reads FQGNSA. The CDR3 is 18 residues long. Trimming cost V 0 bases and J 1 base; bases outside gene matches: 11. In nucleotides, the CDR3 is TGTGCCAGCAGCTTAGCCCCGACAGGGACGGTCAAGAACACTGAAGCTTTCTTT. The encoded protein is CASSLAPTGTVKNTEAFF.

The chain has TRBV5-6 and TRBJ2-2, with D tentatively TRBD2 (6 bases). The length of the CDR3 is 14 residues. Germline CDR1 reads SGHDT; CDR2 reads YYEEEE. V gave up 2 bases and J gave up 3 bases, with 8 bases separating them. CDR3 in amino acids: CASSFGGYTGELFF. In nucleotides, the CDR3 is TGTGCCAGCAGCTTCGGGGGTTACACCGGGGAGCTGTTTTTT.

The chain is built from TRBV4-3 and TRBJ2-4, with 7 bases fitting TRBD2. CDR1 and CDR2 from the germline V gene are LGHNA and YSLEER. The V segment lost 3 bases and the J segment 6 bases; nucleotides outside the gene matches: 14. This CDR3 has 17 residues. The CDR3 sequence: CASSQEGGGGGRNIQYF. CDR3 sequence (DNA): TGCGCCAGCAGCCAGGAAGGAGGCGGCGGGGGACGAAACATTCAGTACTTC.

The CDR3 coding sequence is TGCGCCAGCAGCCAAGGGTCTAGTGGCTCCTACGAGCAGTACTTC. Translation: CASSQGSSGSYEQYF. The J gene is TRBJ2-7, the V gene TRBV4-3; D uncertain. This CDR3 spans 15 amino acids. V was cut by 1 base and J by 0 bases, with 10 bases left in between. Germline V gene sequence: CDR1 LGHNA, CDR2 YSLEER.

The chain carries TRBV29-1 and TRBJ1-5; no firm D call. In germline, CDR1 is SQVTM, CDR2 ANQGSEA. Trimming stripped 6 bases from V and 7 bases from J, with 13 bases between. This CDR3 has 12 residues. CDR3 amino acids: CSVAAVGQPQHF. The CDR3, as DNA: TGCAGCGTGGCGGCCGTCGGGCAGCCCCAGCATTTT.

The J gene is TRBJ1-1, the V gene TRBV7-2, with 7 bases matching TRBD1. The CDR3 is 16 residues long. V was clipped by 0 bases and J by 3 bases; unmatched bases: 7. Germline CDR1 is SGHTA and CDR2 is FQGNSA. The CDR3 bases are TGTGCCAGCAGCTTAGCGAATGCAGGGGGGTACACTGAAGCTTTCTTT. Its translation: CASSLANAGGYTEAFF.

V usage is TRBV4-2 and J usage is TRBJ2-5, with TRBD1 matching over 10 bases. After removal of 0 bases from V and 5 bases from J, the junction contained 6 bases not matched to a gene. The CDR3 is 16 amino acids. Germline values: CDR1 LGHNA, CDR2 YNFKEQ. The CDR3 here is CASSQDRDRGVETQYF. CDR3 DNA sequence: TGTGCCAGCAGCCAAGACCGGGACAGGGGTGTGGAGACCCAGTACTTC.

The chain carries TRBV7-6 and TRBJ2-3; D is unclear. Trimming shortened V by 6 bases and J by 2 bases, and 12 bases separated the two germline ends. The CDR3 spans 14 residues. Germline loops: CDR1 SGHVS, CDR2 FNYEAQ. The CDR3 reads CASSPGEFTDTQYF. The CDR3 DNA is TGTGCCAGCAGTCCGGGCGAGTTCACAGATACGCAGTATTTT.

The chain carries TRBV7-6 and TRBJ1-1, with D possibly matching TRBD1 (6 bases). The V and J ends lost 5 bases and 3 bases respectively, with 22 bases between them. The CDR3 sequence is 17 residues long. Germline CDR1 is SGHVS and CDR2 is FNYEAQ. The CDR3 protein is CASSPVPTGNWDTEAFF. Written as DNA, the CDR3 is TGTGCCAGCAGCCCCGTACCGACAGGCAATTGGGACACTGAAGCTTTCTTT.

The chain uses TRBV5-1 and TRBJ2-1; 10 bases are shared with TRBD2. The trim removed 5 bases at V and 0 bases at J, leaving 5 bases unmatched. CDR3 size: 16 residues. Germline assignment: CDR1 SGHRS and CDR2 YFSETQ. The CDR3 DNA reads as TGCGCCAGCAGACTCCTAGCGGGGGTCTCCTACAATGAGCAGTTCTTC. Translation gives CASRLLAGVSYNEQFF.

The chain joins TRBV29-1 to TRBJ1-1, with D possibly matching TRBD1 (5 bases). This CDR3 is built from 16 residues. V was trimmed by 3 bases and J by 5 bases, leaving 22 bases between them. The germline V gene encodes CDR1 SQVTM and CDR2 ANQGSEA. The CDR3 bases are TGCAGCGTTGATTTCCAAGTAGGGGCCGGGAAGACTGAAGCTTTCTTT. This gives the protein CSVDFQVGAGKTEAFF.

This rearrangement joins TRBV6-6 to TRBJ1-5; no clear D gene. The CDR3 loop spans 13 amino acids. Per germline, CDR1 MNHNY and CDR2 SVGAGI (reference sequence). The V end lost 2 bases, the J end lost 2 bases, and 4 bases lay between the germline ends. This chain's CDR3 is CASSYNGNQPQHF. CDR3 coding DNA: TGTGCCAGCAGTTACAATGGCAATCAGCCCCAGCATTTT.

V usage is TRBV18 and J usage is TRBJ2-1; no definite D call. V was clipped by 4 bases and J by 3 bases, with 7 bases between them. Germline-derived CDR1 and CDR2 are KGHSH and LQKENI. The CDR3 consists of 13 residues. The CDR3 reads CASSLNRYNEQFF. CDR3 nucleotide sequence: TGTGCCAGCTCACTGAACCGCTACAATGAGCAGTTCTTC. The variable domain in full, completed from reference TRBV18 and TRBJ2-1, reads NAGVMQNPRHLVRRRGQEARLRCSPMKGHSHVYWYRQLPEEGLKFMVYLQKENIIDESGMPKERFSAEFPKEGPSILRIQQVVRGDSAAYFCASSLNRYNEQFFGPGTRLTVL.

The rearrangement links TRBV11-2 to TRBJ1-1; D is uncertain. Trimming stripped 2 bases from V and 0 bases from J, with 13 bases between. CDR3 size: 16 residues. Looked up from germline, CDR1 is SGHAT and CDR2 is FQNNGV. The chain's CDR3 is CASSLFGGSMNTEAFF. The DNA for the CDR3 is TGTGCCAGCAGCTTATTTGGAGGAAGCATGAACACTGAAGCTTTCTTT.

This chain joins TRBV30 and TRBJ2-1, with a weak D call TRBD2 (5 bases). Germline V CDR1 and CDR2: GTSNPN, SVGIG (reference sequence). The ends were cut back, 0 bases at V and 10 bases at J, with 10 bases in the middle. CDR3 length: 12 residues. The CDR3 loop reads CAWSVLRGEQFF. The CDR3, as DNA: TGTGCCTGGAGTGTACTCAGAGGGGAGCAGTTCTTC.

Here the CDR3 DNA reads TGTGCCAGCAGTTTGGGCTCCCCCCAGCCCCAGCATTTT. Amino acids: CASSLGSPQPQHF. This chain uses TRBV12-3 or TRBV12-4 with TRBJ1-5; no clear D. This CDR3 contains 13 residues. V shed 3 bases and J shed 7 bases, with 10 bases lying between them.

J is TRBJ2-5 and V is TRBV3-1 (or the pseudogene TRBV3-2), with D possibly being TRBD2 (6 bases). From germline, CDR1 is LGHDT and CDR2 YNNKEL (reference sequence). Trimming took off 1 base at V and 10 bases at J, with 13 bases between the two ends. The CDR3 runs to 13 residues. Here the CDR3 reads CASSQVRGMGQYF. The CDR3 nucleotides are TGTGCCAGCAGCCAAGTTCGGGGGATGGGCCAGTACTTC.

This chain links TRBV7-2 with TRBJ2-2; the match to TRBD2 covers 11 bases. CDR1 and CDR2 from the germline V gene are SGHTA and FQGNSA. This CDR3 has 15 residues. J gave up 5 bases and V 5 bases, and 4 bases lay outside the gene matches. CDR3 loop: CASSQRLAGTGELFF. CDR3 nucleotides: TGTGCCAGCAGCCAACGACTAGCGGGGACCGGGGAGCTGTTTTTT.